This T cell receptor beta chain is drawn from a study of spatial heterogeneity in lung cancer. TCRdb re-analysed the 5' RACE reads in MiXCR, keeping a single row per CDR3 protein. The sample has 45,000 to 55,000 distinct CDR3 sequences, less than 6% seen once. Time point denoted: sample taken at primary tumor resection. The input material, whole RNA from tumor, nontumor lung or frozen PBMC, was sequenced unsorted. The donors comprised 60 to 85 untreated early-stage non-small cell lung cancer patients. Many counts were recorded for this clonotype. The sequenced sample was PBMCs, obtained at surgery. The TCR originated in a male donor with early-stage non-small cell lung cancer.

The CDR3 is CASSQVGGGNSPLHF. The DNA of the CDR3 is TGCGCCAGCAGCCAAGTTGGCGGGGGCAATTCACCCCTCCACTTT. This chain joins TRBV4-3 and TRBJ1-6; TRBD1 is a possible D gene (6 bases). Germline-derived CDR1 and CDR2 are LGHNA and YSLEER. Trimming took 1 base from V and 7 from J, leaving 11 bases between them. The CDR3 consists of 15 residues.